Below, 20 T cell receptor beta chains from the same sample are listed, as sequenced in a study of blood T cell repertoires in COVID-19. Data came from immunoSEQ multiplex PCR; TCRdb stores just in-frame clones and leaves some out. The data hold about 240,000 clones, with 75% to 85% observed a single time. The sequenced sample was peripheral blood. The receptors shown here come from a woman in her sixties with active or convalescent COVID-19.

This clone was seen just once. This chain uses TRBV27 with TRBJ2-2, with a weak D call TRBD1 (5 bases). V was cut by 6 bases and J by 7 bases, with 15 bases left in between. The CDR3 runs 14 residues. CDR1 MNHEY and CDR2 SMNVEV come from the germline V gene (reference sequence). CDR3 sequence (DNA): TGTGCCAGCAGCCAGCAGGGTCCGGTCGGGGAGCTGTTTTTT. Translated, it gives CASSQQGPVGELFF.

The chain recombines TRBV6-2 or TRBV6-3 with TRBJ2-5; no reliable D call. From germline, CDR1 is MNHEY and CDR2 SVGEGT. The CDR3 has 11 residues. Trimming removed 6 bases at V and 3 bases at J, with 5 bases between. The DNA of the CDR3 is TGTGCCAGCAGCCCCAAAGAGACCCAGTACTTC. Protein: CASSPKETQYF.

About this clone itself: The junction shows a germline mismatch at one end, possibly a read error. V gene TRBV25-1 combines with J gene TRBJ2-7, with D maybe TRBD2 (6 bases). The CDR3 totals 15 residues. In germline, CDR1 is MGHDK, CDR2 SYGVNS. The CDR3 region is CASSDSRERTYGQYF. The CDR3 coding sequence is TGTGCCAGCAGTGATTCCCGGGAGAGAACTTACGGGCAGTACTTC.

The count of this clone is one. The V gene is TRBV5-6, the J gene TRBJ2-5; possible D gene TRBD1, 6 bases. This CDR3 is 14 amino acids long. Germline CDR1 and CDR2: SGHDT and YYEEEE. With 2 bases removed from V and 1 base from J, the gap between germline ends came to 9 bases. The CDR3 region has the DNA TGTGCCAGCAGCTTTCGGACAGCCCAAGAGACCCAGTACTTC. This gives the protein CASSFRTAQETQYF.

The CDR3, as DNA: TGTGCCAGCAGCTCCTTGGACAGGTACTATGGCTACACCTTC. Its translation is CASSSLDRYYGYTF. The chain has TRBV5-4 and TRBJ1-2; 7 bases are shared with TRBD1. Germline CDR1 and CDR2: SGHNT and YYREEE (reference sequence). V lost 3 bases and J lost 3; bases outside the gene matches: 5. The CDR3 extends over 14 amino acids.

The chain has TRBV5-1 and TRBJ1-1; perhaps TRBD1 as D (6 bases). Germline V gene lookup returns CDR1 SGHRS and CDR2 YFSETQ. The CDR3 has 14 residues. V shed 1 base and J shed 1 base, with 8 bases lying between them. The CDR3 spells CASSLTQGNTEAFF. CDR3 DNA: TGCGCCAGCAGCTTGACACAGGGGAACACTGAAGCTTTCTTT.

This clone was detected many times. The V call is TRBV4-3, the J call TRBJ1-1, with D perhaps TRBD1 (5 bases). CDR1 is LGHNA and CDR2 is YSLEER in the germline V gene. V was pared by 0 bases and J by 0 bases, with 8 bases between. The CDR3 runs to 15 residues. For the CDR3, the DNA is TGCGCCAGCAGCCAAGAAAGGGGATTGAACACTGAAGCTTTCTTT. Translation gives CASSQERGLNTEAFF.

V and J are TRBV18 and TRBJ2-7; D is perhaps TRBD1 (6 bases). The CDR3 totals 14 residues. V lost 5 bases and J 1 base, leaving 12 bases between the germline ends. Germline CDR1 KGHSH, CDR2 LQKENI. Here the CDR3 reads CASSAGTSSYEQYF. The CDR3 nucleotides read TGTGCCAGCTCAGCCGGGACATCATCCTACGAGCAGTACTTC. The variable domain in full, with the rest retrieved from reference TRBV18 and TRBJ2-7, is NAGVMQNPRHLVRRRGQEARLRCSPMKGHSHVYWYRQLPEEGLKFMVYLQKENIIDESGMPKERFSAEFPKEGPSILRIQQVVRGDSAAYFCASSAGTSSYEQYFGPGTRLTVT.

The chain employs TRBV11-2 and TRBJ2-5; TRBD2 is a possible D gene (5 bases). Per the germline V gene, CDR1 is SGHAT and CDR2 is FQNNGV. The V and J ends lost 0 bases and 1 base respectively, with 15 bases between them. The CDR3 totals 17 residues. The CDR3 nucleotides are TGTGCCAGCAGCTTAGATACGCTAGCAGAGCTCCAAGAGACCCAGTACTTC. Its protein product is CASSLDTLAELQETQYF.

The chain uses TRBV7-3 and TRBJ1-5; tentatively, D is TRBD1 (6 bases). CDR3 size: 13 residues. Germline assignment: CDR1 SGHTA and CDR2 FQGTGA. V was pared by 3 bases and J by 7 bases, with 10 bases between. The CDR3 is CASSFRGGQPQHF. In DNA form, the CDR3 reads TGTGCCAGCAGCTTCAGGGGAGGGCAGCCCCAGCATTTT.

This clone was picked up a small number of times. Other DNA variants within this sample encode the same CDR3. This sequence joins TRBV6-5 and TRBJ1-6; D perhaps matches TRBD1 (6 bases). CDR3 length: 14 amino acids. Germline V gives CDR1 MNHEY, CDR2 SVGAGI. V gave up 6 bases and J gave up 7 bases, with 13 bases separating them. CDR3 coding DNA: TGTGCCAGCAGGAGGGACACGGACAATTCACCCCTCCACTTT. Translated: CASRRDTDNSPLHF.

The V gene is TRBV11-2, the J gene TRBJ2-7; 8 bases map to TRBD1. The CDR3 has 13 residues. V dropped 6 bases and J dropped 5; count of bases not matched to a gene: 6. Germline V gene lookup returns CDR1 SGHAT and CDR2 FQNNGV. Written as DNA, the CDR3 is TGTGCCAGCAGTTACGACAGGGGCAACGAGCAGTACTTC. It codes for CASSYDRGNEQYF.

J is TRBJ2-3 and V is TRBV6-2 or TRBV6-3; D is perhaps TRBD1 (6 bases). V was trimmed by 0 bases and J by 9 bases, leaving 19 bases between them. CDR3 size: 16 residues. The germline gives CDR1 MNHEY, CDR2 SVGEGT. CDR3 protein: CASSYSMWDKSGTQYF. The CDR3 DNA is TGTGCCAGCAGTTACTCGATGTGGGACAAATCAGGCACGCAGTATTTT.

The V gene is TRBV3-1 (or the pseudogene TRBV3-2), the J gene TRBJ2-3, with D perhaps matching TRBD2 (6 bases). The V gene's germline CDR1 is LGHDT and CDR2 YNNKEL (reference sequence). Trimming shortened V by 4 bases and J by 4 bases, and 18 bases separated the two germline ends. CDR3 length: 16 residues. The DNA for the CDR3 is TGTGCCAGCAGCCGGGCGGGGCTCGTCAGCGCAGATACGCAGTATTTT. This translates into CASSRAGLVSADTQYF.

This clone has ten or more counts. The chain recombines TRBV4-1 with TRBJ2-2; 7 nucleotides align to TRBD2. Germline V gene lookup returns CDR1 MGHRA and CDR2 YSYEKL. The CDR3 covers 16 residues. V gave up 4 bases and J gave up 2 bases; unmatched junction bases: 7. The CDR3 DNA is TGCGCCAGCAGCCGAAGAGCGGGGCTCAACACCGGGGAGCTGTTTTTT. Translating it yields CASSRRAGLNTGELFF.

The V and J genes are TRBV14 and TRBJ2-1, with D possibly being TRBD1 (6 bases). CDR3 size: 15 residues. V was trimmed by 3 bases and J by 13 bases, leaving 22 bases between them. Per germline, CDR1 SGHDN and CDR2 FVKESK. CDR3 nucleotide sequence: TGTGCCAGCAGCCATTCGGGGACATTTAACGTTGTCCAGTTCTTC. It is translated as CASSHSGTFNVVQFF.

Regarding this clone: An end of the junction differs from the germline gene, which may be a read error. This chain connects TRBV7-2 to TRBJ2-5, with 7 nucleotides matching TRBD1. Looked up from germline, CDR1 is SGHTA and CDR2 is FQGNSA. The CDR3 is made up of 15 amino acids. CDR3 in amino acids: CASSAGTAFQGTQYF. The CDR3 nucleotides read TGTGCCAGCAGCGCAGGGACAGCCTTTCAAGGGACCCAGTACTTC.

This chain uses TRBV9 with TRBJ1-1; TRBD1 might be the D (6 bases). This CDR3 contains 15 residues. Looked up from germline, CDR1 is SGDLS and CDR2 is YYNGEE. V was trimmed by 0 bases and J by 2 bases, leaving 11 bases between them. In DNA, the CDR3 is TGTGCCAGCAGCGTAGGGAACAGGGCCAACACTGAAGCTTTCTTT. The encoded protein is CASSVGNRANTEAFF.

The rearrangement joins TRBV24-1 to TRBJ2-7; D possibly corresponds to TRBD1 (5 bases). CDR3 length: 14 amino acids. Trimming left V 8 bases short and J 0 bases short, with 13 bases between. The germline gives CDR1 KGHDR, CDR2 SFDVKD. The CDR3, as DNA: TGTGCCACCACAGACAAGGGGTTCTCCTACGAGCAGTACTTC. This codes for CATTDKGFSYEQYF.

The chain carries TRBV6-6 and TRBJ1-1, with D unresolved. Per the germline V gene, CDR1 is MNHNY and CDR2 is SVGAGI (reference sequence). V was clipped by 6 bases and J by 7 bases, with 12 bases between them. The CDR3 consists of 12 residues. CDR3 sequence: CASRDRTSEAFF. CDR3 in DNA: TGTGCCAGCAGGGACCGGACTAGTGAAGCTTTCTTT.